Sequencing of this TCR beta chain was carried out in a study of T cells in Graves' hyperthyroidism and ophthalmopathy. The TCR beta CDR3 regions underwent amplification using RNA transcripts as the source. A first-round RT-PCR of the TCR CDR3 used the HTBI primer set. TCRdb independently ran MiXCR on the multiplex PCR reads; one entry per CDR3 protein. This sample has hundreds of thousands of distinct CDR3 sequences, with roughly 13% found just once. Study-wide results and caveats: Classification by a 13 V-J model distinguished ophthalmopathy from stable hyperthyroidism.

This clonotype came up many times. The antigen is undetermined. Clinical symptoms, serum thyroxine, TRAb, thyroid ultrasound and orbital computed tomography informed diagnoses. A sample of blood taken at first hyperthyroidism diagnosis preceded any ophthalmopathy symptoms. The germline V gene has CDR1 ENHRY and CDR2 SYGVKD. Deletions cut 4 bases from V and 4 bases from J, with 11 bases between. The CDR3 spans 13 residues. This chain uses TRBV10-3 with TRBJ2-7; TRBD1 might be the D (5 bases). The sequencing input was blood. The receptor was derived from a woman in her 30s with Graves' hyperthyroidism that later progressed to Graves' ophthalmopathy. The DNA of the CDR3 is TGTGCCATCAGTGTTATCGCAGGGTACGAGCAGTACTTC. It is translated as CAISVIAGYEQYF.